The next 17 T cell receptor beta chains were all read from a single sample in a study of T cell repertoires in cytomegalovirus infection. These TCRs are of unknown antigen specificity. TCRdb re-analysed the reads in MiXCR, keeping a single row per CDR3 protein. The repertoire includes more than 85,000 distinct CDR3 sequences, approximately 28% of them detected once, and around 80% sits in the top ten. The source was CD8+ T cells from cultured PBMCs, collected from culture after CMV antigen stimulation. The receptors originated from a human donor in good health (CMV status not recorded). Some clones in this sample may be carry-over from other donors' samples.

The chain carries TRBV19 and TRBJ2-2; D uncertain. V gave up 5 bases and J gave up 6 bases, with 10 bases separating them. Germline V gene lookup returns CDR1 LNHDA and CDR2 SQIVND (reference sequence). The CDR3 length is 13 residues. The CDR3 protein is CASSHSRAGELFF. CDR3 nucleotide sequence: TGTGCCAGTAGTCACAGTCGGGCCGGGGAGCTGTTTTTT.

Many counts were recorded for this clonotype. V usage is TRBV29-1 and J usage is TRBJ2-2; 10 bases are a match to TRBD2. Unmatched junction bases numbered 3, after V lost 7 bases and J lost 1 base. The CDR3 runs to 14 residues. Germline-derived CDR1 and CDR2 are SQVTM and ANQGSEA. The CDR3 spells CSALAGENTGELFF. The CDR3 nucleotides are TGCAGCGCCCTAGCGGGGGAGAACACCGGGGAGCTGTTTTTT.

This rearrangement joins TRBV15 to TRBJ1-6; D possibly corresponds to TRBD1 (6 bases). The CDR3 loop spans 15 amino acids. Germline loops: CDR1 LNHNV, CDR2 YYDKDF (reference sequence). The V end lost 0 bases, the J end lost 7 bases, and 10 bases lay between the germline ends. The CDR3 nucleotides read TGTGCCACCAGCAGAGATTCGCAGGGGAATTCACCCCTCCACTTT. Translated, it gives CATSRDSQGNSPLHF.

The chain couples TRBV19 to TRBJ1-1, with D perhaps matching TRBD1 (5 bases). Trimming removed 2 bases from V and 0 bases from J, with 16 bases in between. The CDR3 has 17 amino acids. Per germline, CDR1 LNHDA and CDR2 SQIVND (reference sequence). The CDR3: CASSIPHLGGLNTEAFF. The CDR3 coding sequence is TGTGCCAGTAGTATACCCCACCTCGGGGGGTTGAACACTGAAGCTTTCTTT.

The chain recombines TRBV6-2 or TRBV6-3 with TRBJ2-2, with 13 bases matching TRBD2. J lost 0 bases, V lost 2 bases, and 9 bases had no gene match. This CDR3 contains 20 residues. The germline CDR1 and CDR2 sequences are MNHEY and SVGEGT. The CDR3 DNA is TGTGCCAGCAGTTACCCCGGACTAGCGGGGGCCTGGCCGAACACCGGGGAGCTGTTTTTT. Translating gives CASSYPGLAGAWPNTGELFF.

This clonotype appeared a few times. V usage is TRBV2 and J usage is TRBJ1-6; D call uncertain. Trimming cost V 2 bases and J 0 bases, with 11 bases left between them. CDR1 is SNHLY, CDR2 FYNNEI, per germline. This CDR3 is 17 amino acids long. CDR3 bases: TGTGCCAGCAGTGAAAGGAGAGGCGGCTCCTATAATTCACCCCTCCACTTT. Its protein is CASSERRGGSYNSPLHF.

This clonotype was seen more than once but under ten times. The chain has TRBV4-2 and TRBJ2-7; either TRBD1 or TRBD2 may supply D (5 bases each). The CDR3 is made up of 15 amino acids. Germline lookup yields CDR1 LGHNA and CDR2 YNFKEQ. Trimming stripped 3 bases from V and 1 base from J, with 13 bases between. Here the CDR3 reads CASSHPGDGSYEQYF. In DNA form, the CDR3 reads TGTGCCAGCAGCCACCCCGGGGACGGATCCTACGAGCAGTACTTC.

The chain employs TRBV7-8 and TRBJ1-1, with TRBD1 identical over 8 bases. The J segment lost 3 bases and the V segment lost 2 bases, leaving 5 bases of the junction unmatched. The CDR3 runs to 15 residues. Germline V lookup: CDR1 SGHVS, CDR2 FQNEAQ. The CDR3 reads CASSLIPTGDTEAFF. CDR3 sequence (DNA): TGTGCCAGCAGCTTAATCCCGACAGGGGACACTGAAGCTTTCTTT. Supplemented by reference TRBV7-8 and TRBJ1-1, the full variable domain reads GAGVSQSPRYKVAKRGQDVALRCDPISGHVSLFWYQQALGQGPEFLTYFQNEAQLDKSGLPSDRFFAERPEGSVSTLKIQRTQQEDSAVYLCASSLIPTGDTEAFFGQGTRLTVV.

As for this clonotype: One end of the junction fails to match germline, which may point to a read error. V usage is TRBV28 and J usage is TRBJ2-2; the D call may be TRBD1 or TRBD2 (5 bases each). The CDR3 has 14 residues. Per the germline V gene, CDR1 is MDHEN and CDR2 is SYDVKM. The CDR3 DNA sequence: TGTGCCAGCGGTTTAACCGGGACCACCGGGGAGCTGTTTTTT. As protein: CASGLTGTTGELFF.

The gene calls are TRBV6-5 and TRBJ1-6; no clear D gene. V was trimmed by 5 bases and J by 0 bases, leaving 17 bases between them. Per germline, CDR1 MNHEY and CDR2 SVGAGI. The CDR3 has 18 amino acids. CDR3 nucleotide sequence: TGTGCCAGCAGTCGGATGAGCCAGGCCAGCTCCTATAATTCACCCCTCCACTTT. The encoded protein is CASSRMSQASSYNSPLHF.

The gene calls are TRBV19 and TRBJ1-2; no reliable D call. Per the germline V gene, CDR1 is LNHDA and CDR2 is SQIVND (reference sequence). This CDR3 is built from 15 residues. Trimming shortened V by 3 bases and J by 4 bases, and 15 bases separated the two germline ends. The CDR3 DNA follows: TGTGCCAGTAGTATTGCCTCGGGGTCGCTCTATGGCTACACCTTC. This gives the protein CASSIASGSLYGYTF.

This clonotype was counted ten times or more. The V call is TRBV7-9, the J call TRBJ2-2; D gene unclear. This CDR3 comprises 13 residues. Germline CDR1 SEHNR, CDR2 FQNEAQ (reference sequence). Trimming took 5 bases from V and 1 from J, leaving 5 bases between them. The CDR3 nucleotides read TGTGCCAGCAGCCCCGAGAACACCGGGGAGCTGTTTTTT. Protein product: CASSPENTGELFF.

The CDR3 DNA follows: TGTGCCAGCAGGATACACAGCGGGTGGTCAGATACGCAGTATTTT. Its protein product is CASRIHSGWSDTQYF. The rearrangement uses TRBV5-6 and TRBJ2-3; perhaps TRBD2 as D (6 bases). V was trimmed by 5 bases and J by 4 bases, leaving 17 bases between them. This CDR3 spans 15 amino acids. CDR1 SGHDT and CDR2 YYEEEE come from the germline V gene. Supplemented by reference TRBV5-6 and TRBJ2-3, the full variable domain reads DAGVTQSPTHLIKTRGQQVTLRCSPKSGHDTVSWYQQALGQGPQFIFQYYEEEERQRGNFPDRFSGHQFPNYSSELNVNALLLGDSALYLCASRIHSGWSDTQYFGPGTRLTVL.

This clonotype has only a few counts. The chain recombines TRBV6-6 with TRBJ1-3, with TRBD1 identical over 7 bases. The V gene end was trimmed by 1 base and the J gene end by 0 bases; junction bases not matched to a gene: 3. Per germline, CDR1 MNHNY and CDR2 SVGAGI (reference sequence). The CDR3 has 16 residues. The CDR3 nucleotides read TGTGCCAGCAGTTACTACCGGGACAGCTCTGGAAACACCATATATTTT. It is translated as CASSYYRDSSGNTIYF.

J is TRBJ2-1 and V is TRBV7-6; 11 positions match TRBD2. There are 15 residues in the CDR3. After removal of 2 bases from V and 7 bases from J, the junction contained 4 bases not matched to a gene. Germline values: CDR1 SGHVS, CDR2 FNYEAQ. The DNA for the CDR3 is TGTGCCAGCAGCTTATGGTCTAGCGGGGGGAATGAGCAGTTCTTC. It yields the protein CASSLWSSGGNEQFF.

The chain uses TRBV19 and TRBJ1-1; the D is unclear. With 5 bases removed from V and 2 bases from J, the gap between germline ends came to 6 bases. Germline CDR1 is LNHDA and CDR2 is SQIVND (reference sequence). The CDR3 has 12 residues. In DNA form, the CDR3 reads TGTGCCAGTAGTCCCTTCAACACTGAAGCTTTCTTT. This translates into CASSPFNTEAFF.

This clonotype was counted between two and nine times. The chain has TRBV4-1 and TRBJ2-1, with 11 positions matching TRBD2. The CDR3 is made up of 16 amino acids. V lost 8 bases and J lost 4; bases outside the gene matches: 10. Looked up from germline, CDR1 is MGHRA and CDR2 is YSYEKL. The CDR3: CASSQLAGGPYNEQFF. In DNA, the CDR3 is TGCGCCAGCTCTCAGTTAGCGGGGGGGCCGTACAATGAGCAGTTCTTC.